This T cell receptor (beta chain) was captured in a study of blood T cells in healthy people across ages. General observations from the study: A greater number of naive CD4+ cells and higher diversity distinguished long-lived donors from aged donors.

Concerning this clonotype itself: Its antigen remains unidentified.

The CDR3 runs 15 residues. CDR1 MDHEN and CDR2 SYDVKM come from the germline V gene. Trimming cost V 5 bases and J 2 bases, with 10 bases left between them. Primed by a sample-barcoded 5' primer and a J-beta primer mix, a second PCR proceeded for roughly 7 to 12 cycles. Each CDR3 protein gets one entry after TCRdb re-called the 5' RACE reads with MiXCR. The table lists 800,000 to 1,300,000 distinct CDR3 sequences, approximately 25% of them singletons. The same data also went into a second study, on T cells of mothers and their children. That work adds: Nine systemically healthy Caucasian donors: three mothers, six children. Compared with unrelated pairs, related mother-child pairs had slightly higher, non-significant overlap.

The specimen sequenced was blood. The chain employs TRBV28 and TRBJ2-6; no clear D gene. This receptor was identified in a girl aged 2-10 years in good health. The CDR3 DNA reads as TGTGCCAGCAGTACCCTTGGCGCTGGGGCCAACGTCCTGACTTTC. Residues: CASSTLGAGANVLTF.